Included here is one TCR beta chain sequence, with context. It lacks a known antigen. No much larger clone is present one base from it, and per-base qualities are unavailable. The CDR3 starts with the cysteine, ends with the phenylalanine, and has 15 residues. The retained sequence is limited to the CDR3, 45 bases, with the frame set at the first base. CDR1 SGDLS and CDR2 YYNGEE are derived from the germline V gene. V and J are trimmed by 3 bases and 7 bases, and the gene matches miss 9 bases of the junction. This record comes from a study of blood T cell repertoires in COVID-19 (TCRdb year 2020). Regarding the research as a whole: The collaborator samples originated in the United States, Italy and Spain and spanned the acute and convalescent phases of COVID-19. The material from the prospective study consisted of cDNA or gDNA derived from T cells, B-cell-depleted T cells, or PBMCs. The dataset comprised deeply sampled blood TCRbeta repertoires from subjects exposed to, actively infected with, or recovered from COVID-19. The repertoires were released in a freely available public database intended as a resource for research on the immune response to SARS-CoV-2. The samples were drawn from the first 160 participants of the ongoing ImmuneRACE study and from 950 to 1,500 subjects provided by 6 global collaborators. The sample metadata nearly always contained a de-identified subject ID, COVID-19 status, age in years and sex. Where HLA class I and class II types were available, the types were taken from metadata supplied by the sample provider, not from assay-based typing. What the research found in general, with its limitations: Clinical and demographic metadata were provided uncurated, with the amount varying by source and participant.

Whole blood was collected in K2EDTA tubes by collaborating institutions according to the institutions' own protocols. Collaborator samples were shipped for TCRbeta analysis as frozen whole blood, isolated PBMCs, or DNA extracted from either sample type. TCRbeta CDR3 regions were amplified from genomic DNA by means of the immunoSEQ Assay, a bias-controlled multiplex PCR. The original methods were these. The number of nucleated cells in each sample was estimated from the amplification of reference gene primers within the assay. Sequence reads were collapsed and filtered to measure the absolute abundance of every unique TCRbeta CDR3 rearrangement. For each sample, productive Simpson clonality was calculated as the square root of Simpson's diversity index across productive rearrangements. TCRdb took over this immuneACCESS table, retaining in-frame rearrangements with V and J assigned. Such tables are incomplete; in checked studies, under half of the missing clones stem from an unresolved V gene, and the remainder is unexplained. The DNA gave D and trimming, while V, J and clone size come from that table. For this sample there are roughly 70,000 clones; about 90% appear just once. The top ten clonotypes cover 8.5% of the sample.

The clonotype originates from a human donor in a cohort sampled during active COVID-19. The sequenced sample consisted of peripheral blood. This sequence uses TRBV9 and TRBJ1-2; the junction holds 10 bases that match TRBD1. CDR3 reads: CASSARQGAVSGYTF. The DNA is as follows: TGTGCCAGCAGCGCTAGACAGGGGGCGGTTAGTGGCTACACCTTC.